One and the same sample provided the 26 T cell receptor beta chains below, sequenced in a study of PD-L1 blockade in urothelial cancer. Time point in this sample: peripheral blood 6 weeks after treatment start. Sequencing was performed with immunoSEQ multiplex PCR; in TCRdb, only in-frame clones are kept and a portion is missing. Here the sample spans 35,000 to 45,000 clones, about four fifths being singletons. Specimen: PBMCs, collected around atezolizumab (anti-PD-L1) treatment. The receptors shown here come from a man between 60 and 75 years old with urothelial cancer.

The chain is built from TRBV5-1 and TRBJ2-5; TRBD2 matches 11 bases. The trim removed 7 bases at V and 1 base at J, leaving 6 bases unmatched. Germline CDR1 reads SGHRS; CDR2 reads YFSETQ. CDR3 length: 15 residues. For the CDR3, the DNA is TGCGCCAGCTCACGGCTAGCGGGGGGCCAAGAGACCCAGTACTTC. It specifies CASSRLAGGQETQYF.

This chain links TRBV11-2 with TRBJ2-3, with 11 bases matching TRBD2. This CDR3 comprises 14 residues. Germline V gives CDR1 SGHAT, CDR2 FQNNGV. V trimming: 5 bases; J trimming: 6 bases; junction bases outside the gene matches: 4. CDR3 sequence reads: CASSELAGADTQYF. The CDR3 DNA reads TGTGCCAGCAGCGAACTAGCGGGGGCCGATACGCAGTATTTT.

The chain carries TRBV5-1 and TRBJ2-1; TRBD2 is a possible D gene (5 bases). The CDR3 totals 14 residues. The V and J ends lost 0 bases and 5 bases respectively, with 9 bases between them. The V gene's germline CDR1 is SGHRS and CDR2 YFSETQ. CDR3 DNA: TGCGCCAGCAGCTTGGAGGATAGCGACAATGAGCAGTTCTTC. This sequence encodes CASSLEDSDNEQFF.

The chain uses TRBV6-6 and TRBJ2-7; D unresolved. The length of the CDR3 is 15 residues. V shed 2 bases and J shed 3 bases, with 14 bases lying between them. The germline gives CDR1 MNHNY, CDR2 SVGAGI (reference sequence). The CDR3 DNA sequence: TGTGCCAGCAGTTACGGGCAGGTCCCCTACTACGAGCAGTACTTC. This sequence encodes CASSYGQVPYYEQYF.

The rearrangement links TRBV27 to TRBJ1-1; D perhaps matches TRBD1 (6 bases). V dropped 8 bases and J dropped 0 bases, with 16 bases sitting between them. This CDR3 is built from 15 residues. The V gene's germline CDR1 is MNHEY and CDR2 SMNVEV (reference sequence). CDR3 DNA sequence: TGTGCCAGCCGCCCCTGGGACAACATGAACACTGAAGCTTTCTTT. This encodes CASRPWDNMNTEAFF.

This chain's CDR3 is CAWQATGGNSPLHF. CDR3 nucleotide sequence: TGTGCCTGGCAAGCCACAGGGGGAAATTCACCCCTCCACTTT. The gene calls are TRBV30 and TRBJ1-6; 8 bases match TRBD1. This CDR3 comprises 14 residues. V lost 5 bases, J lost 7 bases, and 7 bases stayed unmatched. The germline V gene encodes CDR1 GTSNPN and CDR2 SVGIG (reference sequence). The full variable domain, completed using reference TRBV30 and TRBJ1-6, is SQTIHQWPATLVQPVGSPLSLECTVEGTSNPNLYWYRQAAGRGLQLLFYSVGIGQISSEVPQNLSASRPQDRQFILSSKKLLLSDSGFYLCAWQATGGNSPLHFGNGTRLTVT.

The chain uses TRBV7-9 and TRBJ2-1, with 14 bases identical to TRBD2. The V segment lost 1 base and the J segment 15 bases; nucleotides outside the gene matches: 5. The CDR3 sequence is 14 residues long. Germline V lookup: CDR1 SEHNR, CDR2 FQNEAQ (reference sequence). The CDR3 sequence is CASSLGLAGGSAFF. As DNA, the CDR3 is TGTGCCAGCAGCTTAGGACTAGCGGGGGGGTCCGCGTTCTTC. Complete variable domain (other parts from reference TRBV7-9 and TRBJ2-1): DTGVSQNPRHKITKRGQNVTFRCDPISEHNRLYWYRQTLGQGPEFLTYFQNEAQLEKSRLLSDRFSAERPKGSFSTLEIQRTEQGDSAMYLCASSLGLAGGSAFFGPGTRLTVL.

The chain has TRBV6-6 and TRBJ2-7; D uncertain. CDR3 length: 12 residues. V was trimmed by 6 bases and J by 0 bases, leaving 6 bases between them. Germline V gives CDR1 MNHNY, CDR2 SVGAGI (reference sequence). The CDR3 is CASSPSSYEQYF. The CDR3 DNA is TGTGCCAGCAGCCCCAGCTCCTACGAGCAGTACTTC.

A few counts support this clone. The chain employs TRBV29-1 and TRBJ2-7, with 7 bases identical to TRBD2. Germline CDR1 SQVTM, CDR2 ANQGSEA. CDR3 size: 12 residues. The junction had 6 bases not matched to a gene; V was cut back by 4 bases and J by 6 bases. The CDR3 here is CSVGEGRSEQYF. CDR3 sequence (DNA): TGCAGCGTTGGGGAGGGACGATCCGAGCAGTACTTC.

The chain is built from TRBV7-8 and TRBJ2-7, with TRBD2 matching 8 bases. V dropped 3 bases and J dropped 1; count of bases not matched to a gene: 5. Germline CDR1 reads SGHVS; CDR2 reads FQNEAQ. The CDR3 has 15 residues. CDR3 loop: CASSLELAESYEQYF. The CDR3, as DNA: TGTGCCAGCAGCTTGGAACTAGCGGAGTCCTACGAGCAGTACTTC.

The CDR3: CASSVGRAMAFF. CDR3 nucleotide sequence: TGTGCCAGCAGTGTGGGGAGGGCAATGGCTTTCTTT. V gene TRBV2 combines with J gene TRBJ1-1; D is uncertain. This CDR3 spans 12 amino acids. With 4 bases removed from V and 11 bases from J, the gap between germline ends came to 14 bases. Germline V gene sequence: CDR1 SNHLY, CDR2 FYNNEI.

The V gene is TRBV18, the J gene TRBJ2-5, with 14 positions matching TRBD2. The CDR3 covers 17 residues. In germline, CDR1 is KGHSH, CDR2 LQKENI. V gave up 6 bases and J gave up 2 bases; unmatched junction bases: 8. The CDR3 DNA sequence: TGTGCCAGCTCCCCTTTGGGGACTAGCGGGGGACAAGAGACCCAGTACTTC. Translating gives CASSPLGTSGGQETQYF.

This clone came up once. The rearrangement uses TRBV5-6 and TRBJ1-5; D call uncertain. This CDR3 contains 12 residues. Germline CDR1 and CDR2: SGHDT and YYEEEE. The V end lost 3 bases, the J end lost 5 bases, and 6 bases lay between the germline ends. The DNA for the CDR3 is TGTGCCAGCAGCTGGGCCGATCAGCCCCAGCATTTT. Translating gives CASSWADQPQHF.

This chain uses TRBV28 with TRBJ2-7; 7 bases map to TRBD2. This CDR3 region has 13 residues. J lost 2 bases, V lost 5 bases, and 3 bases had no gene match. CDR1 MDHEN and CDR2 SYDVKM come from the germline V gene. The CDR3 sequence: CASSRDYTYEQYF. The CDR3 DNA reads as TGTGCCAGCAGTCGGGACTACACCTACGAGCAGTACTTC. The full variable domain, in which reference TRBV28 and TRBJ2-7 provide the parts outside the CDR3, is DVKVTQSSRYLVKRTGEKVFLECVQDMDHENMFWYRQDPGLGLRLIYFSYDVKMKEKGDIPEGYSVSREKKERFSLILESASTNQTSMYLCASSRDYTYEQYFGPGTRLTVT.

The J gene is TRBJ1-1, the V gene TRBV5-6; D is perhaps TRBD1 (6 bases). Trimming stripped 2 bases from V and 3 bases from J, with 14 bases between. Germline V gives CDR1 SGHDT, CDR2 YYEEEE. The length of the CDR3 is 15 residues. The CDR3 nucleotides are TGTGCCAGCAGCTTAACATCAGGGGAGCACACTGAAGCTTTCTTT. Its protein is CASSLTSGEHTEAFF.

The rearrangement links TRBV28 to TRBJ1-2; D unresolved. This CDR3 spans 14 amino acids. The germline V gene encodes CDR1 MDHEN and CDR2 SYDVKM. V was cut by 3 bases and J by 4 bases, with 12 bases left in between. The CDR3 reads CASSFGGFAYGYTF. As DNA, the CDR3 is TGTGCCAGCAGTTTTGGAGGGTTTGCCTATGGCTACACCTTC.

J is TRBJ2-4 and V is TRBV5-4; TRBD1 agrees at 7 bases. The CDR3 totals 16 residues. Losses at the gene ends were 4 bases for V and 1 base for J; bases not matched to a gene: 8. Per germline, CDR1 SGHNT and CDR2 YYREEE (reference sequence). CDR3 residues: CASSVGGAEAKNIQYF. The DNA of the CDR3 is TGTGCCAGCAGCGTAGGGGGCGCCGAGGCCAAAAACATTCAGTACTTC.

This sequence joins TRBV10-1 and TRBJ2-3; D might be TRBD1 (5 bases). Looked up from germline, CDR1 is WNHNN and CDR2 is SYGVQD (reference sequence). The CDR3 totals 15 residues. Trimming left V 0 bases short and J 3 bases short, with 10 bases between. The CDR3 DNA reads as TGCGCCAGCAGTGAGTCGGGGCGAAGAACAGATACGCAGTATTTT. Its translation: CASSESGRRTDTQYF.

The chain has TRBV18 and TRBJ2-6; D is ambiguous. This CDR3 contains 17 residues. With 3 bases removed from V and 9 bases from J, the gap between germline ends came to 21 bases. The germline V gene encodes CDR1 KGHSH and CDR2 LQKENI. The CDR3, as DNA: TGTGCCAGCTCACCTCAGTCAATTTATGGCGCTAGCAACGTCCTGACTTTC. Translation: CASSPQSIYGASNVLTF.

The chain has TRBV11-3 and TRBJ2-7, with 10 bases lining up with TRBD1. This CDR3 contains 14 residues. Germline V gene data show CDR1 as SGHNT and CDR2 as YENEEA. Losses at the gene ends were 5 bases for V and 6 bases for J; bases not matched to a gene: 7. CDR3 sequence reads: CASSLGTGASEQYF. CDR3 sequence (DNA): TGTGCCAGCAGCCTGGGGACAGGGGCGTCCGAGCAGTACTTC.

The J gene is TRBJ1-2, the V gene TRBV2; 10 bases are a match to TRBD1. CDR3 length equals 17 residues. J was trimmed by 4 bases and V by 0 bases; bases with no gene match: 8. CDR1 SNHLY and CDR2 FYNNEI come from the germline V gene. The CDR3 DNA reads as TGTGCCAGCAGTGAAGCGTATGGGACAGGGGTTGCCTATGGCTACACCTTC. It specifies CASSEAYGTGVAYGYTF.

V is TRBV10-3 and J is TRBJ2-1, with TRBD1 identical over 8 bases. With 1 base clipped from V and 5 bases from J, the junction kept 13 bases outside the gene matches. CDR1 is ENHRY, CDR2 SYGVKD, per germline. This CDR3 spans 18 amino acids. The CDR3 DNA is TGTGCCATCAGTGAGTTGCGCACCGCAGGGGGCTGGAACAATGAGCAGTTCTTC. Its protein is CAISELRTAGGWNNEQFF.

V is TRBV5-4 and J is TRBJ1-4; D is perhaps TRBD1 (6 bases). V lost 4 bases and J lost 0, with 10 bases in between. The CDR3 is made up of 15 amino acids. CDR1 is SGHNT, CDR2 YYREEE, per germline (reference sequence). The DNA of the CDR3 is TGTGCCAGCAGCACTTGGACAGCAACTAATGAAAAACTGTTTTTT. As protein: CASSTWTATNEKLFF.

V and J are TRBV19 and TRBJ1-1; D call uncertain. With 2 bases removed from V and 0 bases from J, the gap between germline ends came to 7 bases. The CDR3 totals 14 residues. Germline lookup yields CDR1 LNHDA and CDR2 SQIVND (reference sequence). CDR3 nucleotides: TGTGCCAGTAGTATAACTGCCCTGAACACTGAAGCTTTCTTT. Translation gives CASSITALNTEAFF.

The chain combines TRBV11-2 with TRBJ2-3; maybe TRBD2 (5 bases). Germline lookup yields CDR1 SGHAT and CDR2 FQNNGV. Trimming left V 0 bases short and J 2 bases short, with 9 bases between. The CDR3 spans 15 residues. CDR3 in amino acids: CASSLESGNTDTQYF. The CDR3 region has the DNA TGTGCCAGCAGCTTAGAATCCGGGAACACAGATACGCAGTATTTT.

This chain connects TRBV28 to TRBJ1-5; 8 nucleotides agree with TRBD1. V lost 5 bases and J lost 3; bases outside the gene matches: 6. This CDR3 contains 15 residues. CDR1 is MDHEN and CDR2 is SYDVKM in the germline V gene. The CDR3 bases are TGTGCCAGCAGTCCTGGACAGGGTTCCAATCAGCCCCAGCATTTT. It codes for CASSPGQGSNQPQHF.